Below are 32 T cell receptor beta chains sequenced from a single sample in a study of shared clonotypes between healthy human individuals. Some clones are missing from TCRdb's copy, which holds only in-frame ones; the method was immunoSEQ multiplex PCR. The repertoire holds roughly 850,000 clones, with around 96% as singletons. Naivety among CD8 cells was defined by CD45RO negativity and positive CCR7 selection, thereby excluding terminally differentiated effector memory CD45RA+ cells. Source material: naive CD8+ T cells sorted from blood. The receptors were sampled from a young man in good health.

CDR3 sequence reads: CSVEIYRTGGYEQYF. The CDR3 DNA reads TGCAGCGTTGAAATCTACCGGACAGGGGGCTACGAGCAGTACTTC. The genes are TRBV29-1 and TRBJ2-7; 10 bases line up with TRBD1. With V trimmed by 2 bases and J by 3 bases, 7 bases remained unmatched. CDR3 length equals 15 residues. The germline V gene has CDR1 SQVTM and CDR2 ANQGSEA.

This sequence joins TRBV27 and TRBJ2-7, with TRBD2 identical over 8 bases. The V segment lost 3 bases and the J segment 1 base; nucleotides outside the gene matches: 8. CDR1 is MNHEY, CDR2 SMNVEV, per germline (reference sequence). The CDR3 sequence is 16 residues long. CDR3 amino acids: CASSFYPRLASYEQYF. The CDR3 DNA sequence: TGTGCCAGCAGTTTCTACCCCAGACTAGCGTCCTACGAGCAGTACTTC.

The CDR3 nucleotides read TGTGCCAGCAGCTTAGCGGGCCACAATGAGCAGTTCTTC. Protein sequence: CASSLAGHNEQFF. The gene calls are TRBV7-9 and TRBJ2-1; no clear D gene. V shed 0 bases and J shed 5 bases, with 5 bases lying between them. CDR1 SEHNR and CDR2 FQNEAQ come from the germline V gene (reference sequence). This CDR3 region has 13 residues.

The gene calls are TRBV5-1 and TRBJ2-3, with unresolved D. The CDR3 extends over 13 amino acids. Trimming cost V 4 bases and J 3 bases, with 9 bases left between them. Germline CDR1 reads SGHRS; CDR2 reads YFSETQ. The CDR3 here is CASSPDMTDTQYF. The CDR3, as DNA: TGCGCCAGCAGCCCCGATATGACAGATACGCAGTATTTT.

Comment on this clone: Other DNA sequences of this sample code for an identical CDR3. This chain links TRBV18 with TRBJ2-7; D is perhaps TRBD2 (5 bases). V lost 2 bases and J 0 bases, leaving 8 bases between the germline ends. CDR3 length: 14 amino acids. Germline V lookup: CDR1 KGHSH, CDR2 LQKENI. In DNA, the CDR3 is TGTGCCAGCTCACCAGGTGGGAGCTCCTACGAGCAGTACTTC. Encoded protein: CASSPGGSSYEQYF.

The V call is TRBV7-9, the J call TRBJ1-2; tentatively, D is TRBD1 (5 bases). Germline CDR1 is SEHNR and CDR2 is FQNEAQ (reference sequence). The CDR3 consists of 13 residues. V lost 5 bases and J lost 6, with 13 bases in between. CDR3 nucleotides: TGTGCCAGCAGCCCCTACCGGGGGAATGGCTACACCTTC. It encodes CASSPYRGNGYTF. Full variable domain (outside the CDR3, taken from reference TRBV7-9 and TRBJ1-2): DTGVSQNPRHKITKRGQNVTFRCDPISEHNRLYWYRQTLGQGPEFLTYFQNEAQLEKSRLLSDRFSAERPKGSFSTLEIQRTEQGDSAMYLCASSPYRGNGYTFGSGTRLTVV.

The chain uses TRBV9 and TRBJ2-7, with unresolved D. This CDR3 has 16 residues. Per the germline V gene, CDR1 is SGDLS and CDR2 is YYNGEE. Trimming left V 0 bases short and J 3 bases short, with 16 bases between. The CDR3 coding sequence is TGTGCCAGCAGCGTAGGAAGTACGGGCCTAGGCTACGAGCAGTACTTC. It codes for CASSVGSTGLGYEQYF.

The chain combines TRBV5-6 with TRBJ1-1, with 10 nucleotides matching TRBD1. V trimming: 0 bases; J trimming: 0 bases; junction bases outside the gene matches: 5. This CDR3 spans 17 amino acids. The germline gives CDR1 SGHDT, CDR2 YYEEEE. The CDR3 DNA reads TGTGCCAGCAGCTTGGGTCTGGGGACAGGGGTGAACACTGAAGCTTTCTTT. Amino acid sequence: CASSLGLGTGVNTEAFF.

The CDR3 loop reads CASNFNSYEQYF. In nucleotides, the CDR3 is TGTGCCAGCAACTTCAACTCCTACGAGCAGTACTTC. This chain joins TRBV6-5 and TRBJ2-7; D not resolved. Trimming removed 7 bases at V and 0 bases at J, with 7 bases between. The CDR3 is made up of 12 amino acids. Germline V gene lookup returns CDR1 MNHEY and CDR2 SVGAGI.

This clone came up once. V is TRBV7-9 and J is TRBJ2-5, with D perhaps TRBD2 (5 bases). Germline V lookup: CDR1 SEHNR, CDR2 FQNEAQ (reference sequence). Trimming removed 1 base from V and 2 bases from J, with 17 bases in between. The CDR3 spans 17 residues. In DNA, the CDR3 is TGTGCCAGCAGCTTAGGGCCCAAGGGAGAGGTGCAAGAGACCCAGTACTTC. It encodes CASSLGPKGEVQETQYF.

The chain links TRBV29-1 to TRBJ2-7, with 7 bases lining up with TRBD1. This CDR3 has 11 amino acids. The germline CDR1 and CDR2 sequences are SQVTM and ANQGSEA. After removal of 8 bases from V and 6 bases from J, the junction contained 7 bases not matched to a gene. CDR3 sequence reads: CSYRQGGEQYF. The CDR3, as DNA: TGCAGCTACCGACAGGGCGGCGAGCAGTACTTC.

The chain recombines TRBV29-1 with TRBJ2-7; D possibly corresponds to TRBD2 (5 bases). The CDR3 is made up of 14 amino acids. The germline V gene encodes CDR1 SQVTM and CDR2 ANQGSEA. Trimming removed 0 bases from V and 2 bases from J, with 11 bases in between. Here the CDR3 reads CSVEDEGETYEQYF. The CDR3 DNA reads TGCAGCGTTGAAGATGAGGGAGAAACCTACGAGCAGTACTTC.

The chain is built from TRBV7-9 and TRBJ1-2; no clear D gene. Germline V lookup: CDR1 SEHNR, CDR2 FQNEAQ (reference sequence). The CDR3 covers 12 residues. Trimming shortened V by 5 bases and J by 2 bases, and 6 bases separated the two germline ends. CDR3: CASSPVNYGYTF. Here the CDR3 DNA reads TGTGCCAGCAGCCCAGTGAACTATGGCTACACCTTC.

As for this clone: Other DNA sequences of this sample code for an identical CDR3. The rearrangement joins TRBV7-9 to TRBJ2-7; D unclear. CDR3 length: 12 residues. Germline V lookup: CDR1 SEHNR, CDR2 FQNEAQ (reference sequence). Trimming stripped 3 bases from V and 7 bases from J, with 10 bases between. The CDR3, as DNA: TGTGCCAGCAGCTTGGACCCTAGGGAGCAGTACTTC. This codes for CASSLDPREQYF. Combining the CDR3 with reference TRBV7-9 and TRBJ2-7 gives the whole variable domain DTGVSQNPRHKITKRGQNVTFRCDPISEHNRLYWYRQTLGQGPEFLTYFQNEAQLEKSRLLSDRFSAERPKGSFSTLEIQRTEQGDSAMYLCASSLDPREQYFGPGTRLTVT.

The rearrangement uses TRBV28 and TRBJ2-7, with D possibly called TRBD1 or TRBD2 (5 bases each). Germline V gene data show CDR1 as MDHEN and CDR2 as SYDVKM. Trimming pared 4 bases from V and 2 bases from J, leaving 18 bases between. This CDR3 is built from 16 residues. CDR3 DNA: TGTGCCAGCAGTTCCGGGATAGACAGCGCTACCTACGAGCAGTACTTC. It yields the protein CASSSGIDSATYEQYF.

This clone came up once. The CDR3 bases are TGTGCCATCAGTGAGTCGTCGAGAACTGAAGCTTTCTTT. This translates into CAISESSRTEAFF. V and J are TRBV10-3 and TRBJ1-1, with D hard to call. This CDR3 contains 13 residues. The germline V gene encodes CDR1 ENHRY and CDR2 SYGVKD. V was clipped by 0 bases and J by 5 bases, with 7 bases between them.

V is TRBV7-9 and J is TRBJ1-4; tentative D call: TRBD1 (6 bases). CDR1 and CDR2 from the germline V gene are SEHNR and FQNEAQ (reference sequence). Trimming removed 1 base at V and 4 bases at J, with 10 bases between. The CDR3 consists of 15 residues. CDR3 protein: CASSLGQDSNEKLFF. CDR3 sequence (DNA): TGTGCCAGCAGCTTAGGTCAGGACAGTAATGAAAAACTGTTTTTT.

The rearrangement links TRBV7-2 to TRBJ2-7; D call uncertain. CDR1 and CDR2 (germline): SGHTA, FQGNSA. The CDR3 runs to 13 residues. V shed 1 base and J shed 6 bases, with 10 bases lying between them. For the CDR3, the DNA is TGTGCCAGCAGCTTAGACGTAATGGGCGAGCAGTACTTC. The encoded protein is CASSLDVMGEQYF.

Concerning this clone: At the DNA level, this CDR3 is encoded by other sequences in the same sample as well. The chain links TRBV27 to TRBJ2-7; 10 bases align to TRBD2. The junction had 4 bases not matched to a gene; V was cut back by 6 bases and J by 2 bases. CDR1 MNHEY and CDR2 SMNVEV come from the germline V gene (reference sequence). CDR3 size: 14 residues. The CDR3 reads CASSLSGRAYEQYF. The CDR3 nucleotides read TGTGCCAGCAGCCTCAGCGGGAGGGCCTACGAGCAGTACTTC.

V is TRBV7-2 and J is TRBJ2-7; D is unresolved. The CDR3 is made up of 13 amino acids. The germline gives CDR1 SGHTA, CDR2 FQGNSA. The V end lost 4 bases, the J end lost 5 bases, and 12 bases lay between the germline ends. CDR3 protein: CASSYDLPDEQYF. The CDR3 coding sequence is TGTGCCAGCAGCTACGACCTCCCAGACGAGCAGTACTTC.

The sample holds a few counts of this clone. The chain carries TRBV5-5 and TRBJ1-1; 10 bases agree with TRBD1. Germline V gene data show CDR1 as SGHKS and CDR2 as YYEKEE (reference sequence). This CDR3 has 14 residues. The V segment lost 0 bases and the J segment 4 bases; nucleotides outside the gene matches: 0. The CDR3 here is CASSLGQGATEAFF. In nucleotides, the CDR3 is TGTGCCAGCAGCTTGGGACAGGGGGCCACTGAAGCTTTCTTT.

The chain couples TRBV4-1 to TRBJ2-5, with 9 bases aligning to TRBD1. With V trimmed by 5 bases and J by 5 bases, 6 bases remained unmatched. The CDR3 length is 14 residues. The germline CDR1 and CDR2 sequences are MGHRA and YSYEKL. The CDR3 loop is CASSDTGGRETQYF. In nucleotides, the CDR3 is TGCGCCAGCAGCGATACAGGGGGCAGGGAGACCCAGTACTTC.

The rearrangement links TRBV7-6 to TRBJ2-7, with TRBD2 matching over 13 bases. Germline V gene sequence: CDR1 SGHVS, CDR2 FNYEAQ. The CDR3 has 15 residues. V was pared by 7 bases and J by 3 bases, with 6 bases of the junction left unmatched. The CDR3 region has the DNA TGTGCCAGCACCTTGCGGACTAGCGGGAGCTACGAGCAGTACTTC. This encodes CASTLRTSGSYEQYF. The variable domain in full, completed from reference TRBV7-6 and TRBJ2-7, reads GAGVSQSPRYKVTKRGQDVALRCDPISGHVSLYWYRQALGQGPEFLTYFNYEAQQDKSGLPNDRFSAERPEGSISTLTIQRTEQRDSAMYRCASTLRTSGSYEQYFGPGTRLTVT.

A single count supports this clone. The chain uses TRBV19 and TRBJ1-5; maybe TRBD1 (6 bases). The CDR3 sequence is 16 residues long. From germline, CDR1 is LNHDA and CDR2 SQIVND (reference sequence). Between the trimmed V and J ends, which lost 6 bases and 1 base, there was a span of 16 bases. DNA for the CDR3: TGTGCCAGTAGAATCGGGGGGGCGGGAAGCAATCAGCCCCAGCATTTT. Residues: CASRIGGAGSNQPQHF.

The CDR3 protein is CASSLGPSGVFGDSPLHF. The CDR3 DNA reads TGCGCCAGCAGCTTGGGTCCGTCAGGGGTTTTTGGGGATTCACCCCTCCACTTT. V is TRBV5-1 and J is TRBJ1-6, with D perhaps matching TRBD1 (6 bases). CDR1 and CDR2 from the germline V gene are SGHRS and YFSETQ. CDR3 length equals 18 residues. Trimming left V 0 bases short and J 8 bases short, with 21 bases between. Looking up the rest from reference TRBV5-1 and TRBJ1-6 gives the full variable domain: KAGVTQTPRYLIKTRGQQVTLSCSPISGHRSVSWYQQTPGQGLQFLFEYFSETQRNKGNFPGRFSGRQFSNSRSEMNVSTLELGDSALYLCASSLGPSGVFGDSPLHFGNGTRLTVT.

The chain uses TRBV5-6 and TRBJ2-1; 7 positions agree with TRBD2. CDR1 is SGHDT and CDR2 is YYEEEE in the germline V gene. This CDR3 has 15 amino acids. V was clipped by 4 bases and J by 3 bases; unmatched bases: 7. CDR3 DNA sequence: TGTGCCAGCAGCCCCAGCGGGATAGGCTACAATGAGCAGTTCTTC. This translates into CASSPSGIGYNEQFF. The full variable domain, in which reference TRBV5-6 and TRBJ2-1 provide the parts outside the CDR3, is DAGVTQSPTHLIKTRGQQVTLRCSPKSGHDTVSWYQQALGQGPQFIFQYYEEEERQRGNFPDRFSGHQFPNYSSELNVNALLLGDSALYLCASSPSGIGYNEQFFGPGTRLTVL.

This chain joins TRBV27 and TRBJ2-7; TRBD2 agrees at 9 bases. The CDR3 runs to 17 residues. With 5 bases clipped from V and 2 bases from J, the junction kept 13 bases outside the gene matches. Germline CDR1 and CDR2: MNHEY and SMNVEV (reference sequence). CDR3 loop: CASSVRTSVGGAYEQYF. The CDR3 DNA reads as TGTGCCAGCAGTGTACGGACTAGCGTCGGAGGAGCCTACGAGCAGTACTTC.

The chain couples TRBV5-4 to TRBJ2-7; no clear D. The CDR3 has 12 residues. V gave up 2 bases and J gave up 2 bases, with 5 bases separating them. Germline V lookup: CDR1 SGHNT, CDR2 YYREEE (reference sequence). The CDR3 loop reads CASSFWTYEQYF. The CDR3 bases are TGTGCCAGCAGCTTTTGGACCTACGAGCAGTACTTC.

This chain links TRBV11-2 with TRBJ2-7, with D unclear. Trimming cost V 2 bases and J 3 bases, with 8 bases left between them. The CDR3 is made up of 13 amino acids. CDR1 is SGHAT, CDR2 FQNNGV, per germline. CDR3 DNA: TGTGCCAGCAGCTTATTTAGCTACTACGAGCAGTACTTC. It codes for CASSLFSYYEQYF.

The CDR3 sequence is CSVDRPSGRKDEQFF. CDR3 DNA sequence: TGCAGCGTTGATCGGCCTAGCGGGAGGAAAGATGAGCAGTTCTTC. The chain links TRBV29-1 to TRBJ2-1; TRBD2 agrees at 11 bases. V lost 3 bases, J lost 8 bases, and 9 bases stayed unmatched. There are 15 residues in the CDR3. Germline CDR1 is SQVTM and CDR2 is ANQGSEA.

The chain combines TRBV4-1 with TRBJ2-1, with 9 nucleotides matching TRBD2. Trimming took 1 base from V and 2 from J; bases not matched to a gene: 3. The CDR3 extends over 16 amino acids. Per the germline V gene, CDR1 is MGHRA and CDR2 is YSYEKL. In nucleotides, the CDR3 is TGCGCCAGCAGCCAAGTAGCGGGAGACCCCTACAATGAGCAGTTCTTC. Encoded protein: CASSQVAGDPYNEQFF.

CDR3 region: CASSLVAGANTGELFF. The CDR3 DNA reads as TGCGCCAGCAGCTTGGTAGCGGGCGCGAACACCGGGGAGCTGTTTTTT. The rearrangement links TRBV5-1 to TRBJ2-2, with 7 nucleotides matching TRBD2. V lost 0 bases, J lost 0 bases, and 2 bases stayed unmatched. This CDR3 has 16 residues. In germline, CDR1 is SGHRS, CDR2 YFSETQ.